Detailed here is one T cell receptor (beta chain). These data belong to a study of blood T cell repertoires in COVID-19. In the original processing: Amplification with reference gene primers provided the estimates of nucleated cell counts. Produced via immunoSEQ multiplex PCR; TCRdb's table is partial and in-frame only. V and J calls and clone size are given by that table; D and trimming were obtained from the DNA. The table records about 70,000 clones, about 88% of them present only once. The V end lost 2 bases, the J end lost 3 bases, and 20 bases lay between the germline ends. CDR1 and CDR2 (germline): MNHEY, SVGEGT. This CDR3 has 17 amino acids.

The sample consisted of peripheral blood. This sequence joins TRBV6-2 or TRBV6-3 and TRBJ2-7; the D gene is possibly TRBD2 (5 bases). This TCR came from a man aged 70-80 years with active COVID-19. CDR3 sequence reads: CASSYDVATGRVYEQYF. The CDR3 region has the DNA TGTGCCAGCAGTTACGACGTCGCGACGGGAAGGGTCTACGAGCAGTACTTC.